This T cell receptor (beta chain) appears in the sequencing data of a study of yellow fever vaccine responses in identical twins. MiXCR was run by TCRdb on the RT-PCR reads, yielding one entry per CDR3 protein. The sample lists 2,000 to 2,500 distinct CDR3 sequences, around 7.3% occurring once. This clonotype was picked up a small number of times. The receptor's source is a woman aged 18 to 35 who received the yellow fever vaccine. The specimen was T cells from blood (PBMCs), unsorted or a sorted subset (not recorded which), collected approximately 25 months after vaccination.

Here the CDR3 reads CASSRTSAEYEQYF. As DNA, the CDR3 is TGTGCCAGCAGCCGGACTAGCGCAGAGTACGAGCAGTACTTC. This rearrangement joins TRBV11-1 to TRBJ2-7; TRBD2 matches 9 bases. V was pared by 5 bases and J by 4 bases, with 6 bases of the junction left unmatched. The CDR3 has 14 residues. Germline CDR1 and CDR2: SGHAT and FQDESV (reference sequence). The whole variable domain, remainder taken from reference TRBV11-1 and TRBJ2-7, is EAEVAQSPRYKITEKSQAVAFWCDPISGHATLYWYRQILGQGPELLVQFQDESVVDDSQLPKDRFSAERLKGVDSTLKIQPAELGDSAMYLCASSRTSAEYEQYFGPGTRLTVT.